These 20 T cell receptor beta chains were all obtained from the same sample, sequenced in a study of T cells after yellow fever vaccination (dated by TCRdb to the late 2010s). The library was generated by 5' RACE. The sample was run on an Illumina NovaSeq 6000. The public reads were reanalyzed by TCRdb: fastp trimming at Q25, MiXCR alignment, in-frame beta chains only. Rows merge per CDR3 protein into single entries with the most common DNA and genes. The sample contains around 310,000 distinct CDR3 sequences, 3.5% to 4.5% of them found a single time. 20% to 25% of the sample goes to the ten largest clones. The meaning of the sample's treatment or condition label: live attenuated yellow fever vaccine strain. The specimen was PBMCs, collected 5 days after the yellow fever booster vaccination. These receptors all stem from a young man who received the YFV17D yellow fever vaccine.

The table lists this clonotype with a few counts. J is TRBJ2-1 and V is TRBV5-5; D possibly corresponds to TRBD2 (6 bases). The CDR3 runs to 15 residues. The ends were cut back, 10 bases at V and 0 bases at J, with 17 bases in the middle. The germline V gene has CDR1 SGHKS and CDR2 YYEKEE (reference sequence). Here the CDR3 reads CAAGRGTSSYNEQFF. The CDR3 coding sequence is TGTGCCGCGGGGCGTGGCACCAGCTCCTACAATGAGCAGTTCTTC.

This clonotype was counted ten times or more. This chain links TRBV3-1 with TRBJ1-2; D might be TRBD1 (5 bases). The germline CDR1 and CDR2 sequences are LGHDT and YNNKEL (reference sequence). The CDR3 spans 11 residues. Trimming shortened V by 2 bases and J by 7 bases, and 5 bases separated the two germline ends. The CDR3 sequence is CASSQRGGYTF. CDR3 nucleotides: TGTGCCAGCAGCCAAAGGGGTGGCTACACCTTC.

The V and J genes are TRBV20-1 and TRBJ1-2; TRBD1 matches 8 bases. CDR3 size: 14 residues. Trimming at V came to 1 base and at J to 7 bases, leaving 8 bases not matched to a gene. Germline CDR1 reads DFQATT; CDR2 reads SNEGSKA (reference sequence). The CDR3 DNA follows: TGCAGTGCTAGAGCCTCCAGGGGGCTAGGTGGCTACACCTTC. Translation gives CSARASRGLGGYTF.

This clonotype was recorded at least ten times. The chain uses TRBV20-1 and TRBJ1-6; D is possibly TRBD1 (5 bases). Trimming took 7 bases from V and 10 from J, leaving 17 bases between them. The length of the CDR3 is 13 residues. Germline CDR1 and CDR2: DFQATT and SNEGSKA (reference sequence). CDR3 sequence (DNA): TGCAGTGTCAACCCAGGGAACGTCTCACCCCTCCACTTT. Translation: CSVNPGNVSPLHF.

There are a few counts of this clonotype. V is TRBV29-1 and J is TRBJ2-1, with D hard to call. Trimming shortened V by 5 bases and J by 5 bases, and 16 bases separated the two germline ends. Germline V lookup: CDR1 SQVTM, CDR2 ANQGSEA. The CDR3 has 14 residues. This CDR3 is CSVSNFRTDNEQFF. The CDR3 DNA reads TGCAGCGTTTCGAACTTCAGAACGGACAATGAGCAGTTCTTC.

This clonotype was detected many times. The rearrangement uses TRBV7-8 and TRBJ2-5, with 13 positions matching TRBD2. V trimming: 5 bases; J trimming: 4 bases; junction bases outside the gene matches: 13. Germline lookup yields CDR1 SGHVS and CDR2 FQNEAQ. The CDR3 has 18 amino acids. DNA for the CDR3: TGTGCCAGCAGCCCCGACCGACTAGCGGGGGGACCGGGAGAGACCCAGTACTTC. Encoded protein: CASSPDRLAGGPGETQYF.

This clonotype has a count of ten or more. This chain connects TRBV9 to TRBJ2-3, with D possibly being TRBD1 (5 bases). CDR3 length: 13 amino acids. CDR1 is SGDLS, CDR2 YYNGEE, per germline. Trimming cost V 4 bases and J 7 bases, with 13 bases left between them. CDR3 sequence reads: CASSTNWGYTQYF. DNA of the CDR3: TGTGCCAGCAGCACAAATTGGGGCTATACGCAGTATTTT.

This clonotype has at least ten counts. Here the CDR3 reads CASSQEWDRGPQYF. CDR3 nucleotide sequence: TGCGCCAGCAGCCAAGAATGGGACAGGGGGCCCCAGTACTTC. The chain joins TRBV4-1 to TRBJ2-5; 12 nucleotides align to TRBD1. This CDR3 spans 14 amino acids. V shed 0 bases, J shed 9 bases, and the junction held 2 bases outside the gene matches. CDR1 is MGHRA, CDR2 YSYEKL, per germline.

At least ten counts were recorded for this clonotype. The chain carries TRBV5-1 and TRBJ2-6; 10 positions match TRBD1. Germline lookup yields CDR1 SGHRS and CDR2 YFSETQ. The CDR3 consists of 18 residues. Trimming removed 0 bases from V and 0 bases from J; junction bases left unmatched: 3. The CDR3 here is CASSLAGTGDSGANVLTF. The CDR3 DNA sequence: TGCGCCAGCAGCTTGGCCGGGACAGGGGACTCTGGGGCCAACGTCCTGACTTTC. The full variable domain, completed using reference TRBV5-1 and TRBJ2-6, is KAGVTQTPRYLIKTRGQQVTLSCSPISGHRSVSWYQQTPGQGLQFLFEYFSETQRNKGNFPGRFSGRQFSNSRSEMNVSTLELGDSALYLCASSLAGTGDSGANVLTFGAGSRLTVL.

The chain is built from TRBV6-5 and TRBJ2-3; D gene uncertain. V was shortened by 4 bases and J by 7 bases, with 15 bases between the two germline ends. Germline V gene data show CDR1 as MNHEY and CDR2 as SVGAGI. This CDR3 comprises 14 residues. Here the CDR3 reads CASSSLLDGNTQYF. CDR3 DNA sequence: TGTGCCAGCAGTTCTCTCTTGGACGGAAATACGCAGTATTTT.

The chain carries TRBV14 and TRBJ2-1, with D possibly called TRBD1 or TRBD2 (5 bases each). V lost 0 bases, J lost 5 bases, and 20 bases lay in between. This CDR3 spans 18 amino acids. Germline V gene sequence: CDR1 SGHDN, CDR2 FVKESK. The CDR3 DNA follows: TGTGCCAGCAGCCAAGATCGGACCGGACGGGGCCTTAACAATGAGCAGTTCTTC. Its protein is CASSQDRTGRGLNNEQFF.

This clonotype was observed a handful of times. This chain uses TRBV7-3 with TRBJ2-3; 8 bases match TRBD1. The CDR3 runs 15 residues. Germline values: CDR1 SGHTA, CDR2 FQGTGA. J gave up 0 bases and V 5 bases, and 4 bases lay outside the gene matches. The CDR3 loop reads CASSLRTGSTDTQYF. The CDR3 DNA reads as TGTGCCAGCAGCCTAAGGACAGGGAGCACAGATACGCAGTATTTT.

There are a few counts of this clonotype. The V gene is TRBV29-1, the J gene TRBJ2-7; D possibly corresponds to TRBD1 (5 bases). The CDR3 is made up of 14 amino acids. Trimming shortened V by 7 bases and J by 1 base, and 17 bases separated the two germline ends. Looked up from germline, CDR1 is SQVTM and CDR2 is ANQGSEA. The CDR3 sequence is CSGQDTRSSYEQYF. The CDR3 region has the DNA TGCAGCGGTCAGGACACGCGTTCATCCTACGAGCAGTACTTC.

The table lists this clonotype with a few counts. CDR3 bases: TGTGCCAGCAGCCAAAGAGCGGGGGTTAGATCCGGGGAGCTGTTTTTT. Its translation: CASSQRAGVRSGELFF. The rearrangement uses TRBV4-2 and TRBJ2-2, with 8 bases that match TRBD2. The CDR3 has 16 residues. Germline CDR1 is LGHNA and CDR2 is YNFKEQ. V shed 2 bases, J shed 6 bases, and the junction held 8 bases outside the gene matches.

The rearrangement uses TRBV6-2 or TRBV6-3 and TRBJ2-3; either TRBD1 or TRBD2 may fit D (5 bases each). The V end was cut by 2 bases, the J end by 4 bases, with 13 bases between. Germline-derived CDR1 and CDR2 are MNHEY and SVGEGT. The CDR3 contains 15 residues. The CDR3 sequence: CASSYELGRSDTQYF. As DNA, the CDR3 is TGTGCCAGCAGTTACGAGTTGGGACGCTCAGATACGCAGTATTTT.

This clonotype was seen a few times. The genes are TRBV10-3 and TRBJ2-7; 10 nucleotides match TRBD2. The CDR3 contains 16 residues. The J segment lost 4 bases and the V segment lost 10 bases, leaving 16 bases of the junction unmatched. Germline V lookup: CDR1 ENHRY, CDR2 SYGVKD. The CDR3 coding sequence is TGTGCCACGGGGTTAGCGGGGGGCTGGAACCTGTACGAGCAGTACTTC. Translating gives CATGLAGGWNLYEQYF.

In the case of this clonotype: Since a much larger clone is just one base distant, this may be a read error. The J gene is TRBJ2-7, the V gene TRBV5-1; 7 bases line up with TRBD1. Trimming took 5 bases from V and 6 from J; bases not matched to a gene: 8. The germline V gene has CDR1 SGHRS and CDR2 YFSETQ. The CDR3 contains 13 residues. CDR3 nucleotides: TGCGCCAGCAGGAGGGCGACAGGGACCGAGCAGTACGTC. It encodes CASRRATGTEQYV.

This clonotype was observed many times. The rearrangement joins TRBV20-1 to TRBJ1-2, with unresolved D. Germline loops: CDR1 DFQATT, CDR2 SNEGSKA (reference sequence). The CDR3 contains 12 residues. V lost 1 base, J lost 7 bases, and 10 bases lay in between. Here the CDR3 DNA reads TGCAGTGCTAGAGGCACGTGGGGTGGCTACACCTTC. It yields the protein CSARGTWGGYTF.

This clonotype was detected a few times. The rearrangement joins TRBV5-1 to TRBJ2-3; the D is unclear. The CDR3 runs to 14 residues. Germline CDR1 and CDR2: SGHRS and YFSETQ. V was pared by 6 bases and J by 4 bases, with 15 bases between. CDR3 sequence: CASTPTGFADTQYF. The CDR3 nucleotides read TGCGCCAGCACCCCGACCGGGTTTGCAGATACGCAGTATTTT.

At least ten counts were recorded for this clonotype. The rearrangement links TRBV7-9 to TRBJ2-1; 10 bases fit TRBD2. Germline CDR1 is SEHNR and CDR2 is FQNEAQ (reference sequence). With 5 bases clipped from V and 7 bases from J, the junction kept 8 bases outside the gene matches. This CDR3 is built from 15 residues. CDR3 sequence reads: CASSPGLAGENEQFF. The DNA of the CDR3 is TGTGCCAGCAGCCCAGGTCTAGCGGGGGAGAATGAGCAGTTCTTC.